Listed below are T cell receptor beta chains from one sample, sequenced in a study of blood T cell repertoires in COVID-19. The assay was immunoSEQ multiplex PCR, and TCRdb's table has in-frame clones only and misses some. The table lists 450,000 or so clones, roughly 90% of them singletons. The sequenced sample was peripheral blood. All receptors come from a young man with COVID-19, enrolled during active disease. CDR3s include the opening cysteine and the closing phenylalanine or tryptophan. D genes are given only for firm matches. The size entry is marked missing in some rows and otherwise reads once, few, many or a size class.

V gene	D gene	clone size	CDR3 length	J gene	CDR3 DNA	CDR3 protein
TRBV2	NA	NA	14	TRBJ1-4	TGTGCCAGCAGAGATTCAGGGTTAGATGAAAAACTGTTTTTT	CASRDSGLDEKLFF
TRBV5-5	NA	NA	17	TRBJ1-4	TGTGCCAGCAGCCAGGAGGAGTGGGTCAGCCCTAATGAAAAACTGTTTTTT	CASSQEEWVSPNEKLFF
TRBV7-2	NA	NA	13	TRBJ2-7	TGTGCCAGCAGCCGACAGGAGTCCTACGAGCAGTACTTC	CASSRQESYEQYF
TRBV12-3/TRBV12-4	NA	NA	13	TRBJ2-7	TGTGCCAGCAGTTTAGTGCAGGGGTACGAGCAGTACTTC	CASSLVQGYEQYF
TRBV2	NA	NA	14	TRBJ1-2	TGTGCCAGCCAACAGGGATCAATCTTCTATGGCTACACCTTC	CASQQGSIFYGYTF
TRBV11-3	TRBD2	NA	17	TRBJ2-3	TGTGCCAGCAGCTCAGGTCTAGCGGGAGGGCCCTCAAATACGCAGTATTTT	CASSSGLAGGPSNTQYF
TRBV10-3	NA	NA	14	TRBJ2-3	TGTGCCATCAGTGGGTCCGCTGAGCTCGATACGCAGTATTTT	CAISGSAELDTQYF
TRBV2	NA	NA	10	TRBJ1-1	TGTGCCAGCAGCGACTACCGAGCTTTCTTT	CASSDYRAFF
TRBV24-1	NA	NA	19	TRBJ1-4	TGTGCCACCAGTGATCTGGGGGCCAAGGCATGGCCATCTAATGAAAAACTGTTTTTT	CATSDLGAKAWPSNEKLFF
TRBV30	NA	few	15	TRBJ2-3	TGTGCCTGGATGGGGTTAGCGCCTAGCACAGATACGCAGTATTTT	CAWMGLAPSTDTQYF
TRBV3-1/TRBV3-2	TRBD2	NA	15	TRBJ2-2	TGTGCCAGCAGTTGGGCGGGGGTGAACACCGGGGAGCTGTTTTTT	CASSWAGVNTGELFF
TRBV6-5	TRBD1	once	15	TRBJ1-5	TGTGCCAGAGGGACAGGTGCCCTTCGGAATCAGCCCCAGCATTTT	CARGTGALRNQPQHF
TRBV3-1/TRBV3-2	TRBD1	NA	14	TRBJ1-2	TGTGCCAGCAGAGCGACAGGGAAGGGCTATGGCTACACCTTC	CASRATGKGYGYTF
TRBV18	NA	NA	12	TRBJ2-5	TGTGCCAGCTCGAGTTACCAAGAGACCCAGTACTTC	CASSSYQETQYF
TRBV5-1	TRBD2	once	15	TRBJ2-1	TGCGCCAGCAGCGACGGACTAGCGGGAGTCAATGAGCAGTTCTTC	CASSDGLAGVNEQFF
TRBV29-1	NA	NA	12	TRBJ2-2	TGCAGCGTTGAACCGGGAACCGGGGAGCTGTTTTTT	CSVEPGTGELFF
TRBV19	TRBD2	NA	18	TRBJ2-1	TGTGCCAGTAGTATAGGGTGGACTAGCAGGATAGTAGGCAATGAGCAGTTCTTC	CASSIGWTSRIVGNEQFF
TRBV2	NA	NA	13	TRBJ1-2	TGTGCCAGCAGTTACACAGGGAACTATGGCTACACCTTC	CASSYTGNYGYTF
TRBV2	NA	few	14	TRBJ1-5	TGTGCCAGCAGTGGAGCTAGAGGCAATCAGCCCCAGCATTTT	CASSGARGNQPQHF
TRBV5-4	TRBD1	NA	14	TRBJ1-6	TGTGCCAGCAGCAGGGACAGGACCGATTCACCCCTCCACTTT	CASSRDRTDSPLHF
TRBV27	TRBD1	NA	16	TRBJ1-1	TGTGCCAGCAGTCGGAATACAGGGGTACAGGACACTGAAGCTTTCTTT	CASSRNTGVQDTEAFF
TRBV4-1	TRBD2	NA	16	TRBJ2-1	TGCGCCAGCAGCCAAGAAGTACTAGCGGGATCCGTTGAGCAGTTCTTC	CASSQEVLAGSVEQFF
TRBV9	TRBD1	NA	15	TRBJ2-1	TGTGCCAGCAGCCCACGGCAGGGGGCTACCGGTGAGCAGTTCTTC	CASSPRQGATGEQFF
TRBV2	NA	NA	15	TRBJ2-1	TGTGCCAGCAGAGGACAAGCGGGCTCCTACAATGAGCAGTTCTTC	CASRGQAGSYNEQFF
TRBV5-1	NA	NA	15	TRBJ2-3	TGCGCCAGCAGCTTGTCGTTCAGAAGCACAGATACGCAGTATTTT	CASSLSFRSTDTQYF
TRBV7-6	TRBD1	NA	15	TRBJ2-7	TGTGCCAGCATTTTTTTGGACAGGACCTCCTACGAGCAGTACTTC	CASIFLDRTSYEQYF
TRBV5-1	NA	NA	16	TRBJ2-2	TGCGCCAGCAGCTTGTTGCCGGGGGCGAACACCGGGGAGCTGTTTTTT	CASSLLPGANTGELFF
TRBV29-1	NA	NA	14	TRBJ2-2	TGCAGCGCCGGACACCTCGCGAACACCGGGGAGCTGTTTTTT	CSAGHLANTGELFF
TRBV3-1/TRBV3-2	TRBD2	once	16	TRBJ2-5	TGTGCCAGCAGCCTCATAGCGGGGGCAGGGAAAGAGACCCAGTACTTC	CASSLIAGAGKETQYF
TRBV5-6	NA	NA	16	TRBJ2-4	TGTGCCAGCAGCGTTGAGTCGGGAGCTCGGGTAAACATTCAGTACTTC	CASSVESGARVNIQYF
TRBV3-1/TRBV3-2	TRBD1	NA	18	TRBJ1-3	TGTGCCAGCAGCCAACCCAAGGGACAGGGGCTCTCTGGAAACACCATATATTTT	CASSQPKGQGLSGNTIYF
TRBV29-1	TRBD1	NA	12	TRBJ1-1	TGCAGCGATCAGACAGGGGACACTGAAGCTTTCTTT	CSDQTGDTEAFF
TRBV2	NA	NA	16	TRBJ2-2	TGTGCCAGCAGTGAAAACCCCCCAGGGAACACCGGGGAGCTGTTTTTT	CASSENPPGNTGELFF
TRBV20-1	NA	NA	15	TRBJ1-6	TGCAGTGCTAGTCAGTCCGGGGTTAGGACGGCACCCCTCCACTTT	CSASQSGVRTAPLHF
TRBV7-2	NA	NA	13	TRBJ2-1	TGTGCCAGCAGCCTGCTCGAATACACAGGGTTGTTCTTC	CASSLLEYTGLFF
TRBV4-1	TRBD2	NA	14	TRBJ2-7	TGCGCCAGCAGCGACCGGGGGGAAACCTACGAGCAGTACTTC	CASSDRGETYEQYF
TRBV5-1	NA	NA	13	TRBJ2-5	TGCGCCAGCAGTCCAGAGGGCCTGGAGACCCAGTACTTC	CASSPEGLETQYF
TRBV18	NA	NA	14	TRBJ1-1	TGTGCCAGCTCACGCGACAGGATGAACACTGAAGCTTTCTTT	CASSRDRMNTEAFF
TRBV3-1/TRBV3-2	TRBD1	NA	18	TRBJ2-5	TGTGCCAGCAGCCACACCGGGACAGGGGAAGGGTTATTGGAGACCCAGTACTTC	CASSHTGTGEGLLETQYF
TRBV5-1	TRBD2	few	16	TRBJ2-7	TGCGCCAGCAGCTTGTCTCCGGGACTAGCGGCCTACGAGCAGTACTTC	CASSLSPGLAAYEQYF
TRBV4-2	NA	NA	16	TRBJ2-1	TGTGCCAGCAGCCCAGAATATGGACAGCTCTACAATGAGCAGTTCTTC	CASSPEYGQLYNEQFF